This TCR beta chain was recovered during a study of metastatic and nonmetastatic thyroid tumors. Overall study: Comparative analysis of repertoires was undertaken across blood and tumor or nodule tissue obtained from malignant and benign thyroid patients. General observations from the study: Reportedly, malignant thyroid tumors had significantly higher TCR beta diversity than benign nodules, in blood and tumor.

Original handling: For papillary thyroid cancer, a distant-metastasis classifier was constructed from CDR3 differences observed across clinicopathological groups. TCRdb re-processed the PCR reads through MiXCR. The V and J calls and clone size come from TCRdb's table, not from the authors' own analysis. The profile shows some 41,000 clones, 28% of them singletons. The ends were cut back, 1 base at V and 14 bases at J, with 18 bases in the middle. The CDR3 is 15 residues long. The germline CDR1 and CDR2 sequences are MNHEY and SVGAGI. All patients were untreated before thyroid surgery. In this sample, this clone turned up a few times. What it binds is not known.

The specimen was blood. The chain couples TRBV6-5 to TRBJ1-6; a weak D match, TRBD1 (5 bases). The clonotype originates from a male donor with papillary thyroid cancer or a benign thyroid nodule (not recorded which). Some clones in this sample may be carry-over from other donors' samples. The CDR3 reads CASSYYPPPGLTLHF. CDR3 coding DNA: TGTGCCAGCAGTTACTATCCGCCCCCAGGGCTCACCCTCCACTTT.